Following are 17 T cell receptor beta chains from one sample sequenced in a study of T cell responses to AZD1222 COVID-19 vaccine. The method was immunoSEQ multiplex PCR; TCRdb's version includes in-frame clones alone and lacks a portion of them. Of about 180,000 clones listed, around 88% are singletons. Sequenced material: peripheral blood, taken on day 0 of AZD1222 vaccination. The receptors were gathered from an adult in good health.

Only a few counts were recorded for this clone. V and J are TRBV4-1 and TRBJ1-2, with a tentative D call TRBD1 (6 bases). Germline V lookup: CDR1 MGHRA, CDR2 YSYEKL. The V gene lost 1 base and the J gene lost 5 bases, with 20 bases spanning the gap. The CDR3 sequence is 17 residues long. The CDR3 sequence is CASSQAFSRGPTYGYTF. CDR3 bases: TGCGCCAGCAGCCAAGCTTTCAGCCGGGGGCCTACTTATGGCTACACCTTC.

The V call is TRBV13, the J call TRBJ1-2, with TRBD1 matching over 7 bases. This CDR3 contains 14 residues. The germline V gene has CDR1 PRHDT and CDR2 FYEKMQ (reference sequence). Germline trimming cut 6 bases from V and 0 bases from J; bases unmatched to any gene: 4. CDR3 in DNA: TGTGCCAGCAGTCGGGACAGAACTAACTATGGCTACACCTTC. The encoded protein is CASSRDRTNYGYTF.

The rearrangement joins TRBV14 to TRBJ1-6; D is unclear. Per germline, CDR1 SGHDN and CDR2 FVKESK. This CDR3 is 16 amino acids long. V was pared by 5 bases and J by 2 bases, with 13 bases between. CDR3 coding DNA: TGTGCCAGCAGCACTTGGGCAGCCGCCTATAATTCACCCCTCCACTTT. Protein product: CASSTWAAAYNSPLHF. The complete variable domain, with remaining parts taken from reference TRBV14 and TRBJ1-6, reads EAGVTQFPSHSVIEKGQTVTLRCDPISGHDNLYWYRRVMGKEIKFLLHFVKESKQDESGMPNNRFLAERTGGTYSTLKVQPAELEDSGVYFCASSTWAAAYNSPLHFGNGTRLTVT.

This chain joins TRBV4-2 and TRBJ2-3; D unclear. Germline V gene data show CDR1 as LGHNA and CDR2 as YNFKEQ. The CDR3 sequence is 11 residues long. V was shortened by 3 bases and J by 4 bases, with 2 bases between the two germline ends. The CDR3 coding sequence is TGTGCCAGCAGCCAGTCAGATACGCAGTATTTT. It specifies CASSQSDTQYF.

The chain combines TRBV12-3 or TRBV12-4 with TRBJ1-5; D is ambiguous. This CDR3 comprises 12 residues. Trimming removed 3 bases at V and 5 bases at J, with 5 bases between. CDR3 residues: CASSFWDQPQHF. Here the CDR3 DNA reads TGTGCCAGCAGTTTTTGGGATCAGCCCCAGCATTTT.

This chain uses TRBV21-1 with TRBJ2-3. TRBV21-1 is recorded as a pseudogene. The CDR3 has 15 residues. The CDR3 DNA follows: TGTGCCAGCAGCAAAGGAAGGGCCTCCACAGATACGCAGTATTTT. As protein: CASSKGRASTDTQYF.

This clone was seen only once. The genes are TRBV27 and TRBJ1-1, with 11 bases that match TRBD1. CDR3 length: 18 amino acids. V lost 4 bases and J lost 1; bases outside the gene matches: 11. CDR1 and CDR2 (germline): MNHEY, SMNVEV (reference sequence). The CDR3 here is CASSSGQGARVKNTEAFF. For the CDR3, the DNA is TGTGCCAGCAGTTCCGGACAGGGGGCGCGGGTTAAGAACACTGAAGCTTTCTTT.

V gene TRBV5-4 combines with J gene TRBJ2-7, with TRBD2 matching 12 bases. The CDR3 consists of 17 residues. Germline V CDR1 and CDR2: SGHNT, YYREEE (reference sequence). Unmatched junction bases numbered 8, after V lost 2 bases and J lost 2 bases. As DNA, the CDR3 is TGTGCCAGCAGCTTTTTCCCTGGACTAGCGGGGACCTACGAGCAGTACTTC. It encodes CASSFFPGLAGTYEQYF.

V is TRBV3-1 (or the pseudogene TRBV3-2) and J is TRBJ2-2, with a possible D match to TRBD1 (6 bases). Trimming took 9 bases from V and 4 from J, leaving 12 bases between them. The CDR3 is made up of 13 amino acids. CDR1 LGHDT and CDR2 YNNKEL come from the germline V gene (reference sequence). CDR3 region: CASTGYRTGELFF. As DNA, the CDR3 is TGTGCCAGTACAGGGTATCGCACCGGGGAGCTGTTTTTT.

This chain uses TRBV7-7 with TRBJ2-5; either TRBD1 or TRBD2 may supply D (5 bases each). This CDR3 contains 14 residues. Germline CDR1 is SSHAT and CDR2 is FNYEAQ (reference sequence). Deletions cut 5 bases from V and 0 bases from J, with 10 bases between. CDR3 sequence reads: CASSVGTDQETQYF. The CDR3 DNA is TGTGCCAGCAGCGTGGGGACGGACCAAGAGACCCAGTACTTC.

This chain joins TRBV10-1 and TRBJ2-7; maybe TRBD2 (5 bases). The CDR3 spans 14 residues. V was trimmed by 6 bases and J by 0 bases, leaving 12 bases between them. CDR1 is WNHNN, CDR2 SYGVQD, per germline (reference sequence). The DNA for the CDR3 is TGCGCCAGCAGCCGGGGAAAAGGCTCCTACGAGCAGTACTTC. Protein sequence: CASSRGKGSYEQYF.

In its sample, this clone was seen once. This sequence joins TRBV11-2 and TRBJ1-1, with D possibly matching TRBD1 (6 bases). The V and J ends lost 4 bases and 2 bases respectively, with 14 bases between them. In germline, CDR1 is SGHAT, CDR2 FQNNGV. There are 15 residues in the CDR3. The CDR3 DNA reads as TGTGCCAGCAGCTCACAGGGAAGAGGTAACACTGAAGCTTTCTTT. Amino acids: CASSSQGRGNTEAFF.

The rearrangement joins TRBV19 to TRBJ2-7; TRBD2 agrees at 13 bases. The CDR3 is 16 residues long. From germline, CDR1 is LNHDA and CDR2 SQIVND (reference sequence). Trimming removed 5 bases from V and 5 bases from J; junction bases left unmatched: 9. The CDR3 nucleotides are TGTGCCAGTAGTCCTCGACTAGCGGGGGGATTGGACGAGCAGTACTTC. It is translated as CASSPRLAGGLDEQYF.

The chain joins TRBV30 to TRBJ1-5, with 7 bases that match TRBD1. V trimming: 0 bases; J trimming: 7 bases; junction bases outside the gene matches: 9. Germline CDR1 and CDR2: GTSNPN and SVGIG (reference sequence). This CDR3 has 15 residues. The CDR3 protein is CAWSVSTGSGQPQHF. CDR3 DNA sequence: TGTGCCTGGAGTGTCTCGACAGGGTCGGGGCAGCCCCAGCATTTT.

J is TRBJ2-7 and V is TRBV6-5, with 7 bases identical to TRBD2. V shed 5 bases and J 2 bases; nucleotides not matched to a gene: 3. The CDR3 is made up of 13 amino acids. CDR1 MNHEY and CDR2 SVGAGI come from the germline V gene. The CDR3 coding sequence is TGTGCCAGCAGTCCTGGGACTACCTACGAGCAGTACTTC. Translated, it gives CASSPGTTYEQYF.

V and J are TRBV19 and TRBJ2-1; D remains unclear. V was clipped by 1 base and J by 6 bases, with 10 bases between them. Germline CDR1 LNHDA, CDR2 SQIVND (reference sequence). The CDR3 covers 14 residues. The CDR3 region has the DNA TGTGCCAGTAGTATAGGACGCAACCCCAATGAGCAGTTCTTC. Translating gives CASSIGRNPNEQFF.

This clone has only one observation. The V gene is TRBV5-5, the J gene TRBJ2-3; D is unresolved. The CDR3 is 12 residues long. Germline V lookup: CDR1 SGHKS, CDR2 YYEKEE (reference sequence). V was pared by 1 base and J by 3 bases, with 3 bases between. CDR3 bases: TGTGCCAGCAGCTTGCAGACAGATACGCAGTATTTT. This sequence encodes CASSLQTDTQYF.